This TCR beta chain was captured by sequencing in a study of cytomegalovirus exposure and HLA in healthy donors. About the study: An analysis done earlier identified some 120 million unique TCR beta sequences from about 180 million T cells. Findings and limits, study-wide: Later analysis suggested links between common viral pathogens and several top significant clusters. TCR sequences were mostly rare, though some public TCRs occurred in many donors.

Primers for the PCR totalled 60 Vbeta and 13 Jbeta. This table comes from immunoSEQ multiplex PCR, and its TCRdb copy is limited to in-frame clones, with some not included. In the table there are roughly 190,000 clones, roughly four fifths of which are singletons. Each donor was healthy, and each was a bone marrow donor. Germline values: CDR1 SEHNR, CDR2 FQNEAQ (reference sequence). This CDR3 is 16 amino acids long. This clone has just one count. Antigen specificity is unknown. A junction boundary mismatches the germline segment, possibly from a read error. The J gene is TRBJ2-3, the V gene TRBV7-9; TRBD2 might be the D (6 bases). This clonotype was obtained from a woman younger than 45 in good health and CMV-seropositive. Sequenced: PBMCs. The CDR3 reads CSSSPTTRPSTDTQYF. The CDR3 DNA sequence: TGTTCCAGCAGCCCAACGACTAGACCTAGCACAGATACGCAGTATTTT.